The clone carrying this TCR beta chain was detected only a few times. The ends lost 5 bases at V and 2 bases at J; junction bases unmatched: 6. Germline CDR1 and CDR2: SGHAT and FQDESV (reference sequence). This CDR3 comprises 15 residues. The sample originates from a study of T cell changes during pregnancy in multiple sclerosis. The protocol was immunoSEQ multiplex PCR, while the TCRdb copy is restricted to in-frame clones and leaves out a portion. Among more than 80,000 clones, 80% to 95% were seen once, and the ten largest hold approximately 1.4%. The sequencing here drew on peripheral blood, taken in the first trimester of pregnancy. The J gene is TRBJ1-1, the V gene TRBV11-1, with 9 bases fitting TRBD1. This receptor was obtained from a female donor with multiple sclerosis, enrolled in a pregnancy study. The CDR3 sequence is CASSRTGAINTEAFF. The CDR3 DNA follows: TGTGCCAGCAGCAGGACAGGGGCCATAAACACTGAAGCTTTCTTT.